This TCR beta chain stems from a study of T cell clones after liver transplantation. In the study overall: Standard immunosuppression, with no induction, continued until 12-24 months after transplant.

The CDR3 loop spans 13 amino acids. Losses at the gene ends were 5 bases for V and 6 bases for J; bases not matched to a gene: 6. Germline CDR1 and CDR2: SEHNR and FQNEAQ (reference sequence). This clone showed up just a few times. As yet, its antigen is unknown. Study results and limitations: Compared with third party-reactive sequences, donor-reactive ones declined more, independent of withdrawal success. Graft donor-reactive T cells possibly entered the graft instead of undergoing deletion. The donor-reactive repertoire was only partly measurable in two subjects, lacking donor cells.

Profiling relied on immunoSEQ multiplex PCR, and the TCRdb table lists in-frame clones only, not all of them. The profile shows 9,500 to 10,000 clones, over 60% of them singletons. The clonotype comes from a human patient who received a liver transplant. Part of the T cells may come from the graft donor. This chain joins TRBV7-9 and TRBJ1-1; 7 bases match TRBD1. This sample comprised CD8+ T cells from blood, obtained at the 15-month timepoint. In DNA form, the CDR3 reads TGTGCCAGCAGCGTCACAGGGGAGCCTGAAGCTTTCTTT. Translation: CASSVTGEPEAFF. Supplemented by reference TRBV7-9 and TRBJ1-1, the full variable domain reads DTGVSQNPRHKITKRGQNVTFRCDPISEHNRLYWYRQTLGQGPEFLTYFQNEAQLEKSRLLSDRFSAERPKGSFSTLEIQRTEQGDSAMYLCASSVTGEPEAFFGQGTRLTVV.